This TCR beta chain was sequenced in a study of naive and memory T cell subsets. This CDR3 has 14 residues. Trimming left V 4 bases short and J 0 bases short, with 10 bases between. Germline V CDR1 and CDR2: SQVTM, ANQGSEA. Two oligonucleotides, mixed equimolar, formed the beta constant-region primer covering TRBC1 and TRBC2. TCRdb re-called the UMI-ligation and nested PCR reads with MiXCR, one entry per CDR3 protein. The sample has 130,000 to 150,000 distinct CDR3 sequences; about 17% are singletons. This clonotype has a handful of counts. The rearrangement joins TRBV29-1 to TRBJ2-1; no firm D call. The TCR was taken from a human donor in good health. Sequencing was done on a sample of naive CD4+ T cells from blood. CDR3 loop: CSVVSVGSYNEQFF. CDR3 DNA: TGCAGCGTTGTGAGCGTAGGCTCCTACAATGAGCAGTTCTTC.